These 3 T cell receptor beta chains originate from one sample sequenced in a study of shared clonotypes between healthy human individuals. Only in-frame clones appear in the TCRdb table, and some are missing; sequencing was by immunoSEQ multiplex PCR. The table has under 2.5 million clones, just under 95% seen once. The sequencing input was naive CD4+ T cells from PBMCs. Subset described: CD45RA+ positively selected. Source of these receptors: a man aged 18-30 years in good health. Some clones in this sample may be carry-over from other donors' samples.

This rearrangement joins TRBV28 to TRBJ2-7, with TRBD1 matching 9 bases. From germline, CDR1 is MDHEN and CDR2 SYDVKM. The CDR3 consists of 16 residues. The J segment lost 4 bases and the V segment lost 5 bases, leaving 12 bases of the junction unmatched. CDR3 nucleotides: TGTGCCAGCAGTCTACAATTGGACAGGGGACGATACGAGCAGTACTTC. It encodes CASSLQLDRGRYEQYF.

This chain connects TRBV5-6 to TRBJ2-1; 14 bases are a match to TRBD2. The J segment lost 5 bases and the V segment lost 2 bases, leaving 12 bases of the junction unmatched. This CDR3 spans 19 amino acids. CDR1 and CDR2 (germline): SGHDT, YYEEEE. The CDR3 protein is CASSLAVGLAGVPNNEQFF. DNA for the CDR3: TGTGCCAGCAGCTTAGCTGTGGGACTAGCGGGAGTTCCGAACAATGAGCAGTTCTTC.

The CDR3 here is CASSLEWGGLDTQYF. Written as DNA, the CDR3 is TGTGCCAGCAGCTTAGAGTGGGGTGGTTTGGATACGCAGTATTTT. V usage is TRBV7-2 and J usage is TRBJ2-3, with no clear D. Between the trimmed V and J ends, which lost 1 base and 6 bases, there was a span of 14 bases. This CDR3 is 15 amino acids long. Germline values: CDR1 SGHTA, CDR2 FQGNSA.